This T cell receptor (beta chain) was obtained from a study of cytomegalovirus exposure and HLA in healthy donors. The PCR contained 60 Vbeta and 13 Jbeta primers. The table came from immunoSEQ multiplex PCR; TCRdb's copy has only in-frame clones and leaves some out. This table has about 140,000 clones, approximately 67% appearing once. The length of the CDR3 is 16 residues. V shed 3 bases, J shed 5 bases, and the junction held 4 bases outside the gene matches. Per germline, CDR1 LNHNV and CDR2 YYDKDF (reference sequence). Sequences were obtained from PBMCs. The V and J genes are TRBV15 and TRBJ2-7, with 16 bases identical to TRBD2. The sequence derives from a woman aged 60 to 75 in good health and CMV-seronegative. Here the CDR3 reads CATSRGLAGGENEQYF. Written as DNA, the CDR3 is TGTGCCACCAGCAGGGGACTAGCGGGAGGGGAAAACGAGCAGTACTTC. Together with reference TRBV15 and TRBJ2-7, the CDR3 gives the full variable domain: DAMVIQNPRYQVTQFGKPVTLSCSQTLNHNVMYWYQQKSSQAPKLLFHYYDKDFNNEADTPDNFQSRRPNTSFCFLDIRSPGLGDTAMYLCATSRGLAGGENEQYFGPGTRLTVT.